This T cell receptor beta chain was captured by sequencing in a study of T cell responses to AZD1222 COVID-19 vaccine. Study background: Whether given at about 4 or about 12 weeks, second doses were pooled.

This CDR3 has 11 amino acids. Per the germline V gene, CDR1 is SGHDN and CDR2 is FVKESK. Trimming took off 1 base at V and 13 bases at J, with 8 bases between the two ends. Generated by immunoSEQ multiplex PCR, the TCRdb table keeps only in-frame clones and is missing some. The sample carries about 140,000 clones, roughly 92% recorded once. The chain joins TRBV14 to TRBJ2-1; D is possibly TRBD1 (6 bases). The TCR comes from an adult in good health. The sample was peripheral blood, taken on day 0 of AZD1222 vaccination. CDR3 nucleotide sequence: TGTGCCAGCAGCCAAGGGGGACACCAGTTCTTC. It yields the protein CASSQGGHQFF. Full variable domain (outside the CDR3, taken from reference TRBV14 and TRBJ2-1): EAGVTQFPSHSVIEKGQTVTLRCDPISGHDNLYWYRRVMGKEIKFLLHFVKESKQDESGMPNNRFLAERTGGTYSTLKVQPAELEDSGVYFCASSQGGHQFFGPGTRLTVL.